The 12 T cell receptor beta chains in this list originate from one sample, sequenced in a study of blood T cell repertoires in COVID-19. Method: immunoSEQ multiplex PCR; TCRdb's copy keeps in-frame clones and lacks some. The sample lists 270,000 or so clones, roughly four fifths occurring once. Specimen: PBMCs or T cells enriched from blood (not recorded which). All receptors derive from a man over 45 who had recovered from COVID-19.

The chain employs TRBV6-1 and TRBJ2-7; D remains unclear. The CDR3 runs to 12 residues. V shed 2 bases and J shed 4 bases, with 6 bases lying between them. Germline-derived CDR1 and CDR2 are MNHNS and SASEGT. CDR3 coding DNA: TGTGCCAGCAGTGAATCGGGTTACGAGCAGTACTTC. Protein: CASSESGYEQYF.

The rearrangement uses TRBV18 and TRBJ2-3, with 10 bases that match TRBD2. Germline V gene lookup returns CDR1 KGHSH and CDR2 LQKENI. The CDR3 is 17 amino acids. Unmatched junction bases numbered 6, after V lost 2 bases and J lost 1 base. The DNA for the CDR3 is TGTGCCAGCTCACCAACCGGGACTAGCGACCGCACAGATACGCAGTATTTT. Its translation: CASSPTGTSDRTDTQYF.

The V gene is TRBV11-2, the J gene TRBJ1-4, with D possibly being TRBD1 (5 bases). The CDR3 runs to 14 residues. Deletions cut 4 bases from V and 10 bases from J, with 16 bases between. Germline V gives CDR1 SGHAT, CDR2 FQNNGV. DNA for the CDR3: TGTGCCAGCAGCTCGGTGGGGGGAAAACGAAAACTGTTTTTT. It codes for CASSSVGGKRKLFF.

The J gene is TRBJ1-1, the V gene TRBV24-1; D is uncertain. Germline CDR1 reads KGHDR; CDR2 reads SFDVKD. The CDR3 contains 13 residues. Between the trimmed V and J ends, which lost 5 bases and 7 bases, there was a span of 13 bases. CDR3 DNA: TGTGCCACCAGTGTTACACGGCGGGTTGAAGCTTTCTTT. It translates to CATSVTRRVEAFF.

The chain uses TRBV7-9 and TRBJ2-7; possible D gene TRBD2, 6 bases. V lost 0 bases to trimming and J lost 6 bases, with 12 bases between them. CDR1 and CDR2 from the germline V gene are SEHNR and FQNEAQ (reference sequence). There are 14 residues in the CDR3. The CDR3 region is CASSLAGGDGEQYF. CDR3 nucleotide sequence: TGTGCCAGCAGCTTAGCGGGAGGAGATGGCGAGCAGTACTTC.

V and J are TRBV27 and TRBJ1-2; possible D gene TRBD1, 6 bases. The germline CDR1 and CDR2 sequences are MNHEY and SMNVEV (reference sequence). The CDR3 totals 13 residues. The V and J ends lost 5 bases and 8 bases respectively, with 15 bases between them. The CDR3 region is CASSPAGALGYTF. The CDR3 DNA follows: TGTGCCAGCAGTCCCGCGGGGGCATTGGGCTACACCTTC.

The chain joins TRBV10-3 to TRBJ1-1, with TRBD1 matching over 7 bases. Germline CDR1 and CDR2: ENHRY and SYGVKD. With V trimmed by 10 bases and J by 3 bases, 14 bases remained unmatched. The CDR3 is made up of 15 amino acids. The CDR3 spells CATSPRGWADTEAFF. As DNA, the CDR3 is TGTGCCACTTCCCCCAGGGGGTGGGCGGACACTGAAGCTTTCTTT.

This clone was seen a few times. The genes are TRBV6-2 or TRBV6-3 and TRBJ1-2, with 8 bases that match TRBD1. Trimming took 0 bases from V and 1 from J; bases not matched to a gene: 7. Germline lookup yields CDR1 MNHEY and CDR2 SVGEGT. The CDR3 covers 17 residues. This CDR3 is CASSYSIKGQGNYGYTF. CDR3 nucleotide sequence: TGTGCCAGCAGTTACTCGATAAAAGGACAGGGTAACTATGGCTACACCTTC.

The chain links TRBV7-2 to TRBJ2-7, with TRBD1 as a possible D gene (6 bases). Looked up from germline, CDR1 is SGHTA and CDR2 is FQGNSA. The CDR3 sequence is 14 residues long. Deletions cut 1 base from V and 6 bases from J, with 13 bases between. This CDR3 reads CASSLGQGSGEQYF. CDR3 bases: TGTGCCAGCAGCTTAGGCCAGGGGTCGGGCGAGCAGTACTTC.

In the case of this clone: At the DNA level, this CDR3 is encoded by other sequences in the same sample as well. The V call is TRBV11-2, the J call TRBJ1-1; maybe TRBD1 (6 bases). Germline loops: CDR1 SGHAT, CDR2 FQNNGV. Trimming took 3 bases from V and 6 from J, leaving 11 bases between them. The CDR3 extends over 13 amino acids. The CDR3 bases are TGTGCCAGCAGCTTGGGACAAGGGCCTGAAGCTTTCTTT. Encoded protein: CASSLGQGPEAFF.

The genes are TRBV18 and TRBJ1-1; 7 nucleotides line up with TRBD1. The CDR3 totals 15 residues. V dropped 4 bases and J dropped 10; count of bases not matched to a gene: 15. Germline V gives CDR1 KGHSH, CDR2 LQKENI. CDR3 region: CASSRGTRGPTGAFF. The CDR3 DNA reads TGTGCCAGCTCACGGGGGACAAGGGGGCCTACGGGAGCTTTCTTT.

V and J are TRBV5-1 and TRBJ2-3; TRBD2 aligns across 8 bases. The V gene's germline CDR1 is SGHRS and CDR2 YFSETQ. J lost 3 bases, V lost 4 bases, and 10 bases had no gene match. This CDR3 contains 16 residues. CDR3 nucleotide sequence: TGCGCCAGCAGCCTCGGGGGGGCCGTCGGAACAGATACGCAGTATTTT. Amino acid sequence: CASSLGGAVGTDTQYF.